One and the same sample provided the 22 T cell receptor beta chains below, sequenced in a study of blood T cell repertoires in COVID-19. The table came from immunoSEQ multiplex PCR; TCRdb's copy has only in-frame clones and leaves some out. The table records over 110,000 clones, less than 90% of them present only once. The specimen sequenced was PBMCs or T cells enriched from blood (not recorded which). The receptors stem from a man aged 35-49 years with acute COVID-19.

The chain couples TRBV9 to TRBJ1-5, with D perhaps matching TRBD1 (6 bases). Germline values: CDR1 SGDLS, CDR2 YYNGEE. The CDR3 runs to 14 residues. V lost 4 bases to trimming and J lost 3 bases, with 11 bases between them. The CDR3 region has the DNA TGTGCCAGCAGCCGGAGACAGGACAATCAGCCCCAGCATTTT. This gives the protein CASSRRQDNQPQHF.

This chain links TRBV7-9 with TRBJ2-3, with D unclear. V lost 4 bases, J lost 3 bases, and 14 bases lay in between. From germline, CDR1 is SEHNR and CDR2 FQNEAQ (reference sequence). This CDR3 region has 15 residues. CDR3 DNA sequence: TGTGCCAGCAGCTCTATCAGGTTCGAGACAGATACGCAGTATTTT. Protein: CASSSIRFETDTQYF.

This clone was detected once. The rearrangement uses TRBV10-2 and TRBJ2-7; 13 nucleotides line up with TRBD2. The CDR3 runs 14 residues. J was trimmed by 2 bases and V by 8 bases; bases with no gene match: 3. The germline CDR1 and CDR2 sequences are WSHSY and SAAADI. The CDR3 sequence is CASGGTSGTYEQYF. In DNA, the CDR3 is TGCGCCAGCGGGGGGACTAGCGGGACCTACGAGCAGTACTTC.

This clone was observed a single time. The rearrangement links TRBV19 to TRBJ1-2; 7 nucleotides line up with TRBD1. This CDR3 is built from 13 residues. CDR1 and CDR2 from the germline V gene are LNHDA and SQIVND (reference sequence). V lost 10 bases, J lost 5 bases, and 10 bases stayed unmatched. Here the CDR3 DNA reads TGTGCCACCAGGACAGGCGGTGGGTATGGCTACACCTTC. This sequence encodes CATRTGGGYGYTF.

This clone was observed a handful of times. The chain recombines TRBV5-1 with TRBJ2-3; TRBD2 aligns across 7 bases. From germline, CDR1 is SGHRS and CDR2 YFSETQ. The CDR3 is 16 residues long. V was pared by 1 base and J by 2 bases, with 7 bases of the junction left unmatched. The CDR3 nucleotides are TGCGCCAGCAGCTTGTATATCGCGGGAGCCACAGATACGCAGTATTTT. Encoded protein: CASSLYIAGATDTQYF.

The chain links TRBV7-2 to TRBJ1-1; 8 bases line up with TRBD1. There are 15 residues in the CDR3. Per the germline V gene, CDR1 is SGHTA and CDR2 is FQGNSA. V was clipped by 1 base and J by 1 base; unmatched bases: 2. CDR3 in DNA: TGTGCCAGCAGCTTAGGAGGACAGGGGAACACTGAAGCTTTCTTT. It is translated as CASSLGGQGNTEAFF.

The rearrangement uses TRBV13 and TRBJ2-2; a weak D match, TRBD2 (6 bases). Germline-derived CDR1 and CDR2 are PRHDT and FYEKMQ (reference sequence). The CDR3 runs to 14 residues. V was pared by 3 bases and J by 3 bases, with 8 bases between. CDR3 sequence: CASSLWGDTGELFF. The CDR3 DNA sequence: TGTGCCAGCAGCTTGTGGGGGGACACCGGGGAGCTGTTTTTT.

This clone was seen at least ten times. This chain joins TRBV10-3 and TRBJ2-3; tentative D call: TRBD1 (7 bases). Trimming stripped 3 bases from V and 2 bases from J, with 24 bases between. CDR3 size: 19 residues. Germline loops: CDR1 ENHRY, CDR2 SYGVKD. Here the CDR3 reads CAISDHPTGRGSSTDTQYF. The CDR3 coding sequence is TGTGCCATCAGTGACCACCCGACAGGGCGGGGTTCTTCCACAGATACGCAGTATTTT.

The chain couples TRBV18 to TRBJ1-2, with D maybe TRBD1 (5 bases). The CDR3 has 15 residues. V lost 5 bases and J 0 bases, leaving 13 bases between the germline ends. Germline values: CDR1 KGHSH, CDR2 LQKENI. CDR3 amino acids: CASSATGITNYGYTF. DNA for the CDR3: TGTGCCAGCTCAGCAACAGGAATTACTAACTATGGCTACACCTTC.

This chain joins TRBV11-2 and TRBJ2-3; no definite D call. Per germline, CDR1 SGHAT and CDR2 FQNNGV. The CDR3 runs to 12 residues. The V and J ends lost 4 bases and 6 bases respectively, with 8 bases between them. CDR3 bases: TGTGCCAGCAGCTCCTTGGCCGATACGCAGTATTTT. Its protein is CASSSLADTQYF.

This clone was found once. The V call is TRBV6-4, the J call TRBJ1-5, with 8 bases lining up with TRBD1. Germline V lookup: CDR1 MRHNA, CDR2 SNTAGT. Trimming removed 2 bases from V and 11 bases from J; junction bases left unmatched: 11. CDR3 length: 15 residues. Here the CDR3 reads CASSDDRGYLSSQHF. The CDR3 DNA follows: TGTGCCAGCAGTGACGACAGGGGCTACCTATCATCCCAGCATTTT.

V is TRBV19 and J is TRBJ1-1; unclear D gene. The CDR3 has 13 residues. From germline, CDR1 is LNHDA and CDR2 SQIVND (reference sequence). Trimming pared 3 bases from V and 2 bases from J, leaving 7 bases between. The CDR3 loop is CASSIEQNTEAFF. The CDR3, as DNA: TGTGCCAGTAGTATTGAACAAAACACTGAAGCTTTCTTT.

This sequence joins TRBV5-1 and TRBJ2-2, with unresolved D. Germline CDR1 reads SGHRS; CDR2 reads YFSETQ. Trimming stripped 1 base from V and 1 base from J, with 8 bases between. There are 15 residues in the CDR3. The CDR3 region is CASSLRTENTGELFF. DNA of the CDR3: TGCGCCAGCAGCTTGAGAACAGAGAACACCGGGGAGCTGTTTTTT.

The chain's CDR3 is CASSLMPSSYEQYF. DNA for the CDR3: TGCGCCAGCAGCCTCATGCCTAGCTCCTACGAGCAGTACTTC. This chain connects TRBV5-1 to TRBJ2-7; D uncertain. Trimming removed 4 bases from V and 0 bases from J, with 11 bases in between. This CDR3 comprises 14 residues. CDR1 is SGHRS, CDR2 YFSETQ, per germline.

The chain combines TRBV3-1 (or the pseudogene TRBV3-2) with TRBJ2-1; the D gene is possibly TRBD2 (7 bases). V gave up 6 bases and J gave up 7 bases, with 13 bases separating them. The germline V gene has CDR1 LGHDT and CDR2 YNNKEL (reference sequence). This CDR3 has 13 residues. CDR3 bases: TGTGCCAGCAGGCCGGGGGGCGAGAATGAGCAGTTCTTC. It yields the protein CASRPGGENEQFF.

The chain recombines TRBV30 with TRBJ1-6, with D maybe TRBD1 (5 bases). Germline lookup yields CDR1 GTSNPN and CDR2 SVGIG (reference sequence). The V gene lost 2 bases and the J gene lost 7 bases, with 12 bases spanning the gap. The CDR3 covers 14 residues. The chain's CDR3 is CAWSSGHENSPLHF. CDR3 sequence (DNA): TGTGCCTGGAGTTCAGGACACGAAAATTCACCCCTCCACTTT.

The chain couples TRBV6-2 or TRBV6-3 to TRBJ2-2; tentatively, D is TRBD1 (6 bases). CDR3 size: 14 residues. Germline assignment: CDR1 MNHEY and CDR2 SVGEGT. Trimming removed 5 bases from V and 4 bases from J, with 11 bases in between. CDR3 coding DNA: TGTGCCAGCAGTCCCGGGACATTCACCGGGGAGCTGTTTTTT. This codes for CASSPGTFTGELFF.

The CDR3 coding sequence is TGTGCCAGCAGTTCCCATGAGCGGCCCAGCACAGATACGCAGTATTTT. Translating it yields CASSSHERPSTDTQYF. V is TRBV28 and J is TRBJ2-3, with D possibly being TRBD2 (5 bases). The CDR3 is 16 residues long. The V gene's germline CDR1 is MDHEN and CDR2 SYDVKM. V lost 4 bases and J 0 bases, leaving 14 bases between the germline ends.

The V and J genes are TRBV28 and TRBJ2-7, with D maybe TRBD1 (6 bases). V dropped 7 bases and J dropped 10 bases, with 17 bases sitting between them. The CDR3 totals 12 residues. The germline V gene has CDR1 MDHEN and CDR2 SYDVKM. The CDR3 DNA is TGTGCCAGCAACCCCTCAGGGGCCCGTCAGTACTTC. Its translation is CASNPSGARQYF.

The chain couples TRBV4-1 to TRBJ2-5; 10 bases agree with TRBD1. The CDR3 consists of 21 residues. The V and J ends lost 0 bases and 1 base, in that order; junction bases with no gene match: 17. Per the germline V gene, CDR1 is MGHRA and CDR2 is YSYEKL. The CDR3 loop reads CASSQDWGPGTGEPIQETQYF. Here the CDR3 DNA reads TGCGCCAGCAGCCAAGATTGGGGTCCCGGGACAGGGGAACCTATCCAAGAGACCCAGTACTTC.

J is TRBJ1-4 and V is TRBV10-3; 7 bases are a match to TRBD1. J was trimmed by 7 bases and V by 2 bases; bases with no gene match: 7. CDR3 size: 15 residues. Germline V lookup: CDR1 ENHRY, CDR2 SYGVKD. As DNA, the CDR3 is TGTGCCATCAGTGAGCCGACAGGGTTCGCTGAAAAACTGTTTTTT. Residues: CAISEPTGFAEKLFF.

The V and J genes are TRBV11-3 and TRBJ2-3; no reliable D call. This CDR3 has 13 residues. V gave up 7 bases and J gave up 0 bases, with 8 bases separating them. CDR1 is SGHNT and CDR2 is YENEEA in the germline V gene. CDR3 nucleotide sequence: TGTGCCAGCAACACACCAAGCACAGATACGCAGTATTTT. This codes for CASNTPSTDTQYF.